This TCR beta chain was found in a study of T cells after posttransplantation cyclophosphamide. Study-wide results and limits: Recipient CMV seropositivity and CMV reactivation strongly tracked TRB clonality.

Germline V gene data show CDR1 as MNHNS and CDR2 as SASEGT. V was pared by 5 bases and J by 2 bases, with 8 bases of the junction left unmatched. CDR3 size: 15 residues. The method was immunoSEQ multiplex PCR; TCRdb's version includes in-frame clones alone and lacks a portion of them. The sample yields more than 30,000 clones, just over 90% seen once. Note on this clone: Its antigen is unknown.

Cells defined as naive were viable CD3+CD4+ or CD3+CD8+ and CCR7+CD45RA+CD45RO-CD95-CD27+CD28+. The rearrangement uses TRBV6-1 and TRBJ2-7; TRBD2 aligns across 8 bases. Sequenced material: naive CD4+ T cells sorted from PBMCs. This TCR derives from a woman aged 60 to 75 in good health, CMV-negative, and a related stem cell transplant donor. The CDR3: CASSPQSGGPYEQYF. CDR3 in DNA: TGTGCCAGCAGTCCACAAAGCGGGGGCCCCTACGAGCAGTACTTC.